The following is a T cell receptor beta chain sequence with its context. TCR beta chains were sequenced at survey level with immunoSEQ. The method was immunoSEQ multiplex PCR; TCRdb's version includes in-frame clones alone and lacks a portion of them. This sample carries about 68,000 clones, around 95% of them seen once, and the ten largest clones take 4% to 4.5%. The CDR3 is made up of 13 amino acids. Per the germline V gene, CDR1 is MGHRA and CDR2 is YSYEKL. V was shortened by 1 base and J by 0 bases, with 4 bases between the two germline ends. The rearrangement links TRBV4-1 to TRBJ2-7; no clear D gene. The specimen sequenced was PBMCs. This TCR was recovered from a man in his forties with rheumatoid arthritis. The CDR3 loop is CASSQGYSYEQYF. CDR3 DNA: TGCGCCAGCAGCCAAGGCTACTCCTACGAGCAGTACTTC.